This T cell receptor beta chain was sequenced during a study of T-cell reconstitution after alpha-beta-depleted transplantation in children. V shed 4 bases and J shed 5 bases, with 2 bases lying between them. Per the germline V gene, CDR1 is KGHDR and CDR2 is SFDVKD. The CDR3 contains 11 residues. This clonotype has ten or more counts. Unique molecular identifiers were used in preparing the TCRbeta library. TCRdb re-derived calls from the PCR reads in MiXCR, one entry per CDR3 protein. Among some 220,000 distinct CDR3 sequences listed, about 9.2% were seen once. The material was PBMCs from the stem cell graft donor, obtained from the stem cell graft. This sequence joins TRBV24-1 and TRBJ2-1; no clear D. The clonotype was recovered from a human donor who donated a stem cell graft to a child with acute lymphoblastic leukemia. The CDR3, as DNA: TGTGCCACCAGTGAACACAATGAGCAGTTCTTC. Its protein is CATSEHNEQFF.